Below are 24 T cell receptor beta chains sequenced from a single sample in a study of neurological immune-mediated disorders. From the 5' RACE reads, TCRdb called clonotypes with MiXCR, one entry per CDR3 protein. The sample has roughly 76,000 distinct CDR3 sequences; 14% are singletons. Sequences were obtained from PBMCs. Source of these receptors: a woman in her forties or fifties in good health.

This clonotype was detected many times. The chain recombines TRBV12-3 or TRBV12-4 with TRBJ1-1, with D unresolved. V was clipped by 6 bases and J by 6 bases, with 14 bases between them. The CDR3 runs 13 residues. The CDR3 coding sequence is TGTGCCAGCAGCTTCGAACTCCTCGCTGAAGCTTTCTTT. Translated: CASSFELLAEAFF.

This clonotype has at least ten counts. The V and J genes are TRBV5-1 and TRBJ1-3; D is unclear. With 0 bases removed from V and 3 bases from J, the gap between germline ends came to 7 bases. CDR3 length equals 14 residues. Germline V gene sequence: CDR1 SGHRS, CDR2 YFSETQ. CDR3 coding DNA: TGCGCCAGCAGCTTGGCTGGTTATGGAAACACCATATATTTT. It codes for CASSLAGYGNTIYF.

This clonotype has at least ten counts. V and J are TRBV5-1 and TRBJ1-5; 7 bases are a match to TRBD1. CDR3 length: 14 amino acids. Germline lookup yields CDR1 SGHRS and CDR2 YFSETQ. With 0 bases clipped from V and 5 bases from J, the junction kept 2 bases outside the gene matches. CDR3 DNA sequence: TGCGCCAGCAGCTTGGACAGGGGAGATCAGCCCCAGCATTTT. It encodes CASSLDRGDQPQHF.

At least ten counts were recorded for this clonotype. V is TRBV7-9 and J is TRBJ1-1; TRBD1 might be the D (5 bases). This CDR3 contains 13 residues. Trimming cost V 6 bases and J 5 bases, with 13 bases left between them. Germline V lookup: CDR1 SEHNR, CDR2 FQNEAQ (reference sequence). The CDR3 region is CASRFEWGTEAFF. The DNA of the CDR3 is TGTGCCAGCAGGTTTGAATGGGGGACTGAAGCTTTCTTT. Together with reference TRBV7-9 and TRBJ1-1, the CDR3 gives the full variable domain: DTGVSQNPRHKITKRGQNVTFRCDPISEHNRLYWYRQTLGQGPEFLTYFQNEAQLEKSRLLSDRFSAERPKGSFSTLEIQRTEQGDSAMYLCASRFEWGTEAFFGQGTRLTVV.

This clonotype was counted many times. J is TRBJ2-1 and V is TRBV28, with 10 bases fitting TRBD2. CDR1 and CDR2 from the germline V gene are MDHEN and SYDVKM. The CDR3 runs 15 residues. With 7 bases clipped from V and 7 bases from J, the junction kept 10 bases outside the gene matches. CDR3 loop: CASIGRTSGFNEQFF. DNA of the CDR3: TGTGCCAGCATTGGGCGGACTAGCGGTTTTAATGAGCAGTTCTTC.

Worth noting for this clonotype: An end of the junction differs from the germline gene, which may be a read error. This chain uses TRBV3-1 with TRBJ2-7; D unresolved. CDR3 length: 15 residues. Per the germline V gene, CDR1 is LGHDT and CDR2 is YNNKEL (reference sequence). CDR3 DNA: TGTGCCAGCAGCCAATCCACTCTCAGCTCCGACGAGCAGTACTTC. It codes for CASSQSTLSSDEQYF.

The table lists this clonotype with many counts. V and J are TRBV5-1 and TRBJ2-7; possibly TRBD1 or TRBD2 for D (5 bases each). The germline gives CDR1 SGHRS, CDR2 YFSETQ. The CDR3 spans 15 residues. V dropped 0 bases and J dropped 0 bases, with 10 bases sitting between them. Written as DNA, the CDR3 is TGCGCCAGCAGCTTGGTCCTCGGGGCCTCCTACGAGCAGTACTTC. Its translation is CASSLVLGASYEQYF. The full variable domain, its missing parts supplied by reference TRBV5-1 and TRBJ2-7, is KAGVTQTPRYLIKTRGQQVTLSCSPISGHRSVSWYQQTPGQGLQFLFEYFSETQRNKGNFPGRFSGRQFSNSRSEMNVSTLELGDSALYLCASSLVLGASYEQYFGPGTRLTVT.

This clonotype was counted at least ten times. V is TRBV10-3 and J is TRBJ1-1, with D unclear. Germline V gives CDR1 ENHRY, CDR2 SYGVKD. The V end was cut by 4 bases, the J end by 6 bases, with 9 bases between. The CDR3 is 12 amino acids. The CDR3 DNA reads as TGTGCCATCAGTGTAGGAGGCTCTGAAGCTTTCTTT. Its protein is CAISVGGSEAFF.

This clonotype was counted many times. The chain recombines TRBV27 with TRBJ1-2; possible D gene TRBD1, 5 bases. This CDR3 contains 13 residues. Trimming removed 5 bases at V and 5 bases at J, with 12 bases between. The V gene's germline CDR1 is MNHEY and CDR2 SMNVEV (reference sequence). The CDR3 protein is CASSPSGGYGYTF. CDR3 nucleotide sequence: TGTGCCAGCAGTCCCTCCGGGGGATATGGCTACACCTTC.

This clonotype was observed many times. The V and J genes are TRBV5-1 and TRBJ2-1, with D perhaps being TRBD1 or TRBD2 (6 bases each). Trimming shortened V by 0 bases and J by 6 bases, and 13 bases separated the two germline ends. Germline CDR1 SGHRS, CDR2 YFSETQ. The CDR3 extends over 15 amino acids. This CDR3 is CASSLGVGGGNEQFF. The CDR3 region has the DNA TGCGCCAGCAGCTTGGGAGTGGGGGGCGGCAATGAGCAGTTCTTC.

This clonotype has ten or more counts. J is TRBJ2-3 and V is TRBV20-1, with 10 bases lining up with TRBD2. The germline CDR1 and CDR2 sequences are DFQATT and SNEGSKA (reference sequence). The CDR3 loop spans 16 amino acids. The J segment lost 1 base and the V segment lost 4 bases, leaving 8 bases of the junction unmatched. The CDR3 spells CSANSLLAGGTDTQYF. The CDR3 coding sequence is TGCAGTGCTAACTCCTTGCTAGCGGGGGGCACAGATACGCAGTATTTT.

Many counts were recorded for this clonotype. The chain joins TRBV5-1 to TRBJ2-1; weak D call: TRBD1 (5 bases). Trimming took 4 bases from V and 0 from J, leaving 14 bases between them. Germline V gene lookup returns CDR1 SGHRS and CDR2 YFSETQ. This CDR3 region has 16 residues. CDR3 loop: CASSVDRQFSYNEQFF. CDR3 coding DNA: TGCGCCAGCAGCGTCGACAGACAGTTCTCCTACAATGAGCAGTTCTTC.

This clonotype was seen many times. A read error is possible here, since a much larger clone lies one base away. This chain connects TRBV4-1 to TRBJ2-7, with 7 positions matching TRBD1. Germline assignment: CDR1 MGHRA and CDR2 YSYEKL. The CDR3 has 14 residues. The CDR3 protein is CASNQRQGVYEQYF. The CDR3 nucleotides read TGCGCCAGCAACCAACGACAGGGTGTCTACGAGCAGTACTTC.

As to this clonotype: This may be a read error: a much more frequent sequence differs by one nucleotide. Because the CDR3 is missing its conserved closing phenylalanine or tryptophan, this is likely a read error. This chain uses TRBV5-1 with TRBJ2-7; the D is unclear. Germline CDR1 and CDR2: SGHRS and YFSETQ. Trimming removed 0 bases at V and 3 bases at J, with 7 bases between. The CDR3 sequence is 13 residues long. CDR3 sequence reads: CASSLAEDYEQYI. The CDR3 nucleotides are TGCGCCAGCAGCTTGGCCGAGGACTACGAGCAGTACATC.

This clonotype was detected a few times. The chain combines TRBV5-1 with TRBJ1-3; no firm D call. This CDR3 comprises 13 residues. The germline CDR1 and CDR2 sequences are SGHRS and YFSETQ. Trimming cost V 1 base and J 10 bases, with 12 bases left between them. Written as DNA, the CDR3 is TGCGCCAGCAGCTTGAGCGGTTCGGAAACCATATATTTT. It translates to CASSLSGSETIYF.

This clonotype was counted at least ten times. The rearrangement joins TRBV12-3 or TRBV12-4 to TRBJ2-1; no definite D call. Trimming removed 6 bases at V and 7 bases at J, with 7 bases between. The CDR3 loop spans 11 amino acids. The CDR3 is CASSPWNEQFF. DNA of the CDR3: TGTGCCAGCAGCCCGTGGAATGAGCAGTTCTTC.

At least ten counts were recorded for this clonotype. The V gene is TRBV3-1, the J gene TRBJ2-7; D not certain. The germline gives CDR1 LGHDT, CDR2 YNNKEL (reference sequence). The germline V and J ends were trimmed by 0 bases and 7 bases, with 16 bases remaining between them. The CDR3 totals 15 residues. The CDR3 nucleotides are TGTGCCAGCAGCCAAGAAGGCGGACCTTGGAGAGAGCAGTACTTC. It is translated as CASSQEGGPWREQYF.

This clonotype has ten or more counts. This chain uses TRBV2 with TRBJ2-5; D not resolved. Between the trimmed V and J ends, which lost 7 bases and 0 bases, there was a span of 6 bases. Germline V gene lookup returns CDR1 SNHLY and CDR2 FYNNEI. The CDR3 loop spans 12 amino acids. CDR3 coding DNA: TGTGCCAGCACCTTGTACCAAGAGACCCAGTACTTC. Protein: CASTLYQETQYF.

This clonotype came up many times. The chain has TRBV28 and TRBJ2-1, with 10 positions matching TRBD2. Germline loops: CDR1 MDHEN, CDR2 SYDVKM. There are 17 residues in the CDR3. The V and J ends lost 6 bases and 7 bases, in that order; junction bases with no gene match: 15. CDR3 protein: CASRMEREGPVGNEQFF. The CDR3 DNA reads TGTGCCAGCAGGATGGAGCGGGAGGGCCCTGTAGGGAATGAGCAGTTCTTC.

This clonotype was observed many times. This chain connects TRBV10-2 to TRBJ1-6; the D is unclear. In germline, CDR1 is WSHSY, CDR2 SAAADI. V was shortened by 6 bases and J by 3 bases, with 9 bases between the two germline ends. The CDR3 covers 14 residues. CDR3 sequence (DNA): TGCGCCAGCAGCCTGGACGGCTATAATTCACCCCTCCACTTT. Its translation: CASSLDGYNSPLHF.

The chain has TRBV20-1 and TRBJ2-1; TRBD2 agrees at 7 bases. The CDR3 is 14 residues long. After removal of 2 bases from V and 1 base from J, the junction contained 2 bases not matched to a gene. Germline CDR1 DFQATT, CDR2 SNEGSKA (reference sequence). CDR3 sequence: CSARPGLSYNEQFF. DNA of the CDR3: TGCAGTGCTAGACCGGGACTATCCTACAATGAGCAGTTCTTC.

This chain links TRBV5-6 with TRBJ2-7; 7 bases align to TRBD1. The CDR3 totals 15 residues. CDR1 and CDR2 (germline): SGHDT, YYEEEE. Unmatched junction bases numbered 8, after V lost 2 bases and J lost 3 bases. DNA of the CDR3: TGTGCCAGCAGCTTCTCGGACAGGTTCGGCTACGAGCAGTACTTC. Translation gives CASSFSDRFGYEQYF.

This clonotype was seen at least ten times. The gene calls are TRBV12-3 or TRBV12-4 and TRBJ1-6; D not certain. The CDR3 has 12 amino acids. Trimming removed 5 bases at V and 3 bases at J, with 2 bases between. This CDR3 is CASSSYNSPLHF. CDR3 sequence (DNA): TGTGCCAGCAGTAGCTATAATTCACCCCTCCACTTT.

This clonotype showed up many times. J is TRBJ2-1 and V is TRBV29-1, with 8 bases matching TRBD2. From germline, CDR1 is SQVTM and CDR2 ANQGSEA. Losses at the gene ends were 7 bases for V and 9 bases for J; bases not matched to a gene: 8. The CDR3 runs to 12 residues. CDR3 sequence reads: CSARRGEFEQFF. The CDR3 region has the DNA TGCAGCGCCCGGCGGGGGGAATTTGAGCAGTTCTTC.